These 7 T cell receptor beta chains were all obtained from the same sample, sequenced in a study of blood T cell repertoires in COVID-19. The method was immunoSEQ multiplex PCR; TCRdb's version includes in-frame clones alone and lacks a portion of them. The table records 95,000 to 120,000 clones, under 85% of them present only once. The sequenced material came from peripheral blood. Receptors were obtained from a woman between 65 and 79 years old with acute or convalescent COVID-19.

This clone has a count of ten or more. V is TRBV2 and J is TRBJ2-3; 7 bases are shared with TRBD1. Germline V gene data show CDR1 as SNHLY and CDR2 as FYNNEI. J lost 1 base, V lost 8 bases, and 6 bases had no gene match. There are 14 residues in the CDR3. The CDR3 loop is CASQDTGGTDTQYF. CDR3 nucleotides: TGTGCCAGCCAAGACACAGGGGGCACAGATACGCAGTATTTT. The full variable domain, rest sourced from reference TRBV2 and TRBJ2-3, is EPEVTQTPSHQVTQMGQEVILRCVPISNHLYFYWYRQILGQKVEFLVSFYNNEISEKSEIFDDQFSVERPDGSNFTLKIRSTKLEDSAMYFCASQDTGGTDTQYFGPGTRLTVL.

This clone was counted a few times. The chain recombines TRBV7-3 with TRBJ2-1; 8 bases line up with TRBD2. Germline values: CDR1 SGHTA, CDR2 FQGTGA. CDR3 length equals 16 residues. The V gene end was trimmed by 8 bases and the J gene end by 7 bases; junction bases not matched to a gene: 16. CDR3 protein: CASSTDDREGPNEQFF. The CDR3 coding sequence is TGTGCCAGCTCGACCGATGACCGGGAGGGCCCAAATGAGCAGTTCTTC. The full variable domain, in which reference TRBV7-3 and TRBJ2-1 provide the parts outside the CDR3, is GAGVSQTPSNKVTEKGKYVELRCDPISGHTALYWYRQSLGQGPEFLIYFQGTGAADDSGLPNDRFFAVRPEGSVSTLKIQRTERGDSAVYLCASSTDDREGPNEQFFGPGTRLTVL.

This chain links TRBV18 with TRBJ1-6, with D uncertain. Germline lookup yields CDR1 KGHSH and CDR2 LQKENI. CDR3 size: 15 residues. V was pared by 6 bases and J by 9 bases, with 18 bases between. For the CDR3, the DNA is TGTGCCAGCTCCCAAACGCAGGAGGTGGGTTCACCCCTCCACTTT. This codes for CASSQTQEVGSPLHF.

The J gene is TRBJ2-1, the V gene TRBV24-1; 9 nucleotides agree with TRBD2. The CDR3 extends over 16 amino acids. CDR1 is KGHDR, CDR2 SFDVKD, per germline. Trimming at V came to 1 base and at J to 10 bases, leaving 10 bases not matched to a gene. CDR3 protein: CATSDLTRGGLREQFF. CDR3 DNA: TGTGCCACCAGTGATTTAACGCGGGGGGGCTTGAGGGAGCAGTTCTTC.

The chain combines TRBV5-1 with TRBJ2-2; 9 nucleotides line up with TRBD2. Germline CDR1 is SGHRS and CDR2 is YFSETQ. Losses at the gene ends were 2 bases for V and 3 bases for J; bases not matched to a gene: 2. This CDR3 contains 15 residues. The CDR3 spells CASSFLAGDTGELFF. As DNA, the CDR3 is TGCGCCAGCAGCTTCTTAGCGGGAGACACCGGGGAGCTGTTTTTT.

The V gene is TRBV6-1, the J gene TRBJ1-1; TRBD1 is a possible D gene (6 bases). V dropped 3 bases and J dropped 1 base, with 15 bases sitting between them. Germline loops: CDR1 MNHNS, CDR2 SASEGT. The CDR3 covers 16 residues. CDR3 loop: CASSDTQRTENTEAFF. CDR3 in DNA: TGTGCCAGCAGTGATACCCAGAGGACAGAGAACACTGAAGCTTTCTTT.

This clone turned up a few times. CDR3 coding DNA: TGTGCCTGGAGTCGCGACAGGAGTAATTCACCCCTCCACTTT. It codes for CAWSRDRSNSPLHF. V is TRBV30 and J is TRBJ1-6; a weak D match, TRBD1 (6 bases). Germline V gene data show CDR1 as GTSNPN and CDR2 as SVGIG (reference sequence). With 2 bases removed from V and 6 bases from J, the gap between germline ends came to 11 bases. The CDR3 is 14 amino acids.